Only one count was recorded for the clone carrying this T cell receptor (beta chain). The data originate from a study of T-cell reconstitution after alpha-beta-depleted transplantation in children. This CDR3 spans 15 amino acids. CDR1 is LGHDT, CDR2 YNNKEL, per germline (reference sequence). Unmatched junction bases numbered 5, after V lost 1 base and J lost 4 bases. Unique molecular identifiers were incorporated when the TCRbeta library was constructed. TCRdb re-called the PCR reads with MiXCR, one entry per CDR3 protein. The sample consists of some 590,000 distinct CDR3 sequences, roughly a tenth of them appearing once.

Source: PBMCs from the stem cell graft donor, taken from the stem cell graft. The receptor was derived from a human donor who donated a stem cell graft to a child with acute myeloid leukemia. V and J are TRBV3-1 and TRBJ1-2, with 8 bases that match TRBD1. CDR3 sequence: CASSQVPDRGYGYTF. CDR3 nucleotide sequence: TGTGCCAGCAGCCAAGTTCCCGACAGGGGCTATGGCTACACCTTC.